This TCR beta chain is drawn from a study of blood T cell repertoires in COVID-19. Study summary: The study drew acute and convalescent COVID-19 samples from the United States, Italy and Spain.

Enrolment of Seattle patients took place during active infection, and they were followed longitudinally. As processed by the authors: Amplified reference gene primers provided the basis for estimating nucleated cell counts. Repertoires were generated with immunoSEQ multiplex PCR, while TCRdb's copy carries only in-frame clones and drops some. V and J calls and clone size are copied from that table; D and trimming were computed from the DNA. The sample has 95,000 to 150,000 clones, roughly 90% seen once. CDR3 length: 14 residues. The germline V gene encodes CDR1 SGHDT and CDR2 YYEEEE. V trimming: 5 bases; J trimming: 3 bases; junction bases outside the gene matches: 7.

The chain employs TRBV5-6 and TRBJ1-2; TRBD1 aligns across 7 bases. Sequenced input: peripheral blood. The receptor comes from a woman aged 55 to 70 with COVID-19, enrolled during active disease. The CDR3: CASRRLQGDYGYTF. The DNA of the CDR3 is TGTGCCAGCAGACGATTGCAGGGGGACTATGGCTACACCTTC.